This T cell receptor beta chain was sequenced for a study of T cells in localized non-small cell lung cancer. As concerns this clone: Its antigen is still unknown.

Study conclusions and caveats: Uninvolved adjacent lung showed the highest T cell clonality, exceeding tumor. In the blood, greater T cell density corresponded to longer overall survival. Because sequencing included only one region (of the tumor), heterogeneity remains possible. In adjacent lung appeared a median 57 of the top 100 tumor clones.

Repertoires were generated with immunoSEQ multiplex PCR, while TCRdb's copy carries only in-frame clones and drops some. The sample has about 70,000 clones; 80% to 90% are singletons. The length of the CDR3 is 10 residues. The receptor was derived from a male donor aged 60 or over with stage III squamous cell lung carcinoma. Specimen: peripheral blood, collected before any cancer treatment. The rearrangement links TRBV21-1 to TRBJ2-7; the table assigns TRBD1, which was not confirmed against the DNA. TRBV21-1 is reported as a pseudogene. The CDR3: CASSTLHRGV. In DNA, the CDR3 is TGTGCCAGCAGCACACTCCACAGGGGCGTC.